This note documents a single TCR beta chain sequence. This clonotype was seen repeatedly, ten times or more. The antigen this receptor binds is unknown. One base away there is no much larger clone; base qualities are not given. Taken with the paper, the label for time point translates to: newly diagnosed GD, antithyroid drugs for less than 3 months. RNA was extracted from PBMCs in TRIzol for both TCR sequencing and RNA sequencing. The diagnosis of Graves' disease was made according to American Thyroid Association guidelines. The patients came from an endocrinology department in Xi'an, China. Each patient gave approximately 8.8 milliliters of peripheral blood, collected in an EDTA anticoagulant tube. Ficoll Paque Plus density gradient separation was used to isolate PBMCs, and no additional T cell sorting was done. An Agilent 2100 Bioanalyzer and agarose gel were used to check RNA quality, and a NanoDrop 2000 was used to measure RNA concentration.

The source of the sample is a study of regulatory T cells in long-lasting Graves disease (dated by TCRdb to the early 2020s). About the full investigation: Antithyroid drugs had been taken for less than 3 months by newly diagnosed Graves' disease patients. TCR sequencing covered some 13 persistent and approximately 20 newly diagnosed Graves' disease patients, 33 samples in total. Peripheral blood TCR sequencing and RNA sequencing compared persistent Graves' disease patients with newly diagnosed Graves' disease patients. The study took place in China and was registered as a clinical trial.

Germline trimming: 5 bases from V, 9 bases from J; junction bases outside gene matches: 9. According to the germline V gene, CDR1 reads SGHTA and CDR2 reads FQGNSA. The CDR3, from cysteine to phenylalanine, totals 14 residues. The CDR3 DNA has 42 bases and is translated from base 1. The paper as a whole reports these results and caveats: Because the primary lesion, thyroid tissue, could not be accessed, the study looked at peripheral blood alone. Persistent patients shared more public clonotypes among themselves (around 3,000) than newly diagnosed patients did (about 1,000). The small sample size was acknowledged by the authors as a limitation that may reduce accuracy. Preferential use of TRBV28, TRBJ1-2 and TRBJ2-5 was observed in persistent disease, whereas TRBV20-1 and TRBJ2-1 were favored in newly diagnosed disease. Lower TCR Shannon entropy and fewer highly expanded clones were observed in persistent Graves' disease patients than in newly diagnosed patients, which suggested clonal expansion. Only the TCR beta chain was sequenced and analyzed.

The protocol used for the library was multiplex PCR. This sample was sequenced with an Illumina HiSeq 4000. CDR3 regions were amplified by Arm-PCR with iRepertoire HTBI primers to construct TCR beta libraries. PCR products were gel purified before sequencing. Per the source publication's procedure: Gene usage analysis of CDR3 amino acid clonotypes relied on the 60 to 65 TRBV and 14 TRBJ segments identified across samples. Filtered high-quality paired reads were merged into contigs using COPE and FqMerger. Contigs were aligned with BLAST to IMGT TRBV, TRBD and TRBJ reference genes, and CDR3 was defined per IMGT. Any clonotype with a frequency above 0.1% was classified as a highly expanded clone. Repertoire diversity was measured by Shannon entropy, and V-J evenness by the Gini coefficient. A clonotype was considered public if more than one individual shared it. Using fastp trimming at Q25 and MiXCR clonotype assembly, TCRdb reanalyzed the public sequencing data and kept in-frame beta chains. Each entry is one CDR3 protein sequence, shown with its most common DNA and genes. TCRdb's processing, not the study's, gives the V and J calls here. The sample profile shows 450,000 to 500,000 distinct CDR3 sequences; roughly 16% of them were found once. The ten largest clones capture 9.5% to 15% of the sample.

A further study also used this sample, focusing on T cells in Graves' hyperthyroidism and ophthalmopathy. That second publication adds: Stable Graves' hyperthyroidism was defined as the absence of progression to ophthalmopathy over 18 months of follow-up. The hyperthyroidism patients were between 18 and 65 years old and newly diagnosed, with a disease duration of less than 2 months. The study excluded patients with uncontrolled infections, other autoimmune diseases, pregnancy or lactation. Diagnoses relied on clinical symptoms, serum thyroxine and TRAb, thyroid ultrasound and orbital computed tomography. For the first round of RT-PCR on the TCR CDR3, the HTBI primer set was used together with the Qiagen OneStep RT-PCR kit. Most expanded thyroid clonotypes (frequency above 0.001) were also detected in blood, a finding suggesting that blood repertoires may reflect thyroid immune responses. In cross-validation, a model built on a 13 V-J signature told ophthalmopathy apart from stable hyperthyroidism with under 90% sensitivity and about 81% specificity, and in testing the same model reached 80%/75%. In validation, the model predicted progression to ophthalmopathy a median of roughly 6.5 months before onset, with about 64% sensitivity and more than 72% specificity. To identify distinguishing TCR V-J signatures, a discovery cohort of some 100 patients was used, comprising 43 with Graves' ophthalmopathy and 57 with stable Graves' hyperthyroidism. An independent validation cohort of 18 to 20 hyperthyroidism patients and 17 patients who later progressed to ophthalmopathy tested prospective prediction of ophthalmopathy. The roughly 94 discovery patients were randomly split 7:3 into training and test sets. The study also compared thyroid tissue and blood T-cell repertoires from more than five Graves' hyperthyroidism patients. After sampling, hyperthyroidism patients received methimazole starting at 30 mg daily, and ophthalmopathy patients received high-dose intravenous methylprednisolone. Libraries were constructed in a second round of multiplex PCR, after which size selection and purification were performed. The libraries were sequenced on an Illumina HiSeq2000 using paired-end 100 bp reads. SOAPnuke was used to process the raw data, removing reads that contained adapters or uncalled bases, had a mean Phred below 15, or lacked an exact match to the constant primer or identifier. COPE v1.2.5 was used to merge the high-quality paired reads, and each unique nucleotide sequence was defined as a clonotype. MiTCR v1.1 was used to align the clonotypes against IMGT TRBV, TRBD and TRBJ reference segments. Analysis was restricted to V-J combinations with a frequency above 0.0001, which covered roughly 99% of repertoires. A TCS score was defined as the ratio of F50 (clonal expansion) to E x V (chaos), with BLOSUM62-based TCRdist applied between CDR3 peptides within each V-J. Welch's t-statistics and random forest reduced fewer than 550 V-J features to about 13, which were used in a naive Bayes classifier (R e1071). No statistical method was used to set the sample size in advance, and investigators knew the group allocation. The paper reports TCR Vbeta CDR3 sequencing of over 130 peripheral blood samples: over 40 ophthalmopathy, fewer than 80 hyperthyroidism and roughly 17 progressor patients.

Here the chain combines TRBV7-2 and TRBJ2-1; 8 central nucleotides agree with TRBD1. The source of this sequence is a man aged 40-49 years with Graves disease. Donor details come from another sample of the same person, matched by shared clones. The sample consisted of peripheral blood mononuclear cells (PBMCs), taken at new diagnosis, from a patient treated with antithyroid drugs. The DNA is as follows: TGTGCCAGCAGCGCACGGGCAGGGGGCTTTGAGCAGTTCTTC. Protein translation: CASSARAGGFEQFF.